A selection of T cell receptor beta chains follows, all from one sample in a study of CD8 T cells in ankylosing spondylitis. TCRdb reanalysed the 5' RACE reads using MiXCR and keeps one entry per CDR3 protein. The sample lists a few hundred thousand distinct CDR3 sequences, less than 10% seen once, with about 14% in the top ten. Sequencing used blood, either unsorted or a sorted T cell fraction (not recorded which). These receptor sequences come from a male donor with ankylosing spondylitis. The CDR3 runs from the conserved cysteine through the conserved F or W. The D gene is left open where the match is weak. Clone sizes are given selectively: once, few, many, or a class where the clone is expanded.

v_call,clone_size,j_call,d_call,cdr3_aa,cdr3_nt
TRBV7-2,NA,TRBJ2-2,NA,CASSLLFASGELFF,TGTGCCAGCAGCTTACTGTTTGCATCCGGGGAGCTGTTTTTT
TRBV5-1,many,TRBJ2-2,NA,CASSLAGSRDTGELFF,TGCGCCAGCAGCTTGGCGGGGTCCCGGGACACCGGGGAGCTGTTTTTT
TRBV7-2,NA,TRBJ1-4,TRBD1,CASSVSGQIYEKLFF,TGTGCCAGCAGCGTCTCGGGACAGATTTACGAAAAACTGTTTTTT
TRBV12-3/TRBV12-4,many,TRBJ2-4,NA,CASTPGLQYF,TGTGCCAGCACCCCTGGTTTACAGTACTTC
TRBV5-6,few,TRBJ2-6,NA,CASRWYGQERANVLTF,TGTGCCAGCAGATGGTATGGGCAGGAGAGGGCCAACGTCCTGACTTTC
TRBV29-1,few,TRBJ2-7,NA,CSVIRDKVTYEQYF,TGCAGCGTGATCCGGGACAAAGTTACCTACGAGCAGTACTTC
TRBV18,NA,TRBJ2-3,NA,CASSPTGVSGPDTQYF,TGTGCCAGCTCACCGACCGGGGTCTCCGGGCCAGATACGCAGTATTTT
TRBV28,few,TRBJ2-7,NA,CASSLEVPYEQYF,TGTGCCAGCAGTTTGGAGGTTCCCTACGAGCAGTACTTC
TRBV12-3/TRBV12-4,NA,TRBJ2-5,NA,CASSFTARETQYF,TGTGCCAGCAGTTTTACGGCTCGGGAGACCCAGTACTTC
TRBV9,few,TRBJ2-1,TRBD1,CASSPGDRGNEQFF,TGTGCCAGCAGCCCCGGGGACAGGGGGAATGAGCAGTTCTTC
TRBV5-1,many,TRBJ2-7,NA,CASSLTDYEQYF,TGCGCCAGCAGCTTGACTGACTACGAGCAGTACTTC
TRBV5-1,many,TRBJ2-2,NA,CASGDFQGEGSGELFF,TGCGCCAGCGGGGATTTCCAGGGAGAAGGTAGCGGGGAGCTGTTTTTT
TRBV27,NA,TRBJ2-5,NA,CASSYHETQYF,TGTGCCAGCAGTTATCATGAGACCCAGTACTTC
TRBV5-1,medium-sized,TRBJ1-1,NA,CASSQDGNTEAFF,TGCGCCAGCAGCCAGGACGGGAACACTGAAGCTTTCTTT
TRBV6-2/TRBV6-3,NA,TRBJ2-1,NA,CASSYGPNEYNEQFF,TGTGCCAGCAGTTACGGTCCCAACGAATACAATGAGCAGTTCTTC
TRBV7-2,NA,TRBJ1-2,NA,CASSLDVAFGYTF,TGTGCCAGCAGCTTAGACGTGGCCTTCGGCTACACCTTC
TRBV20-1,few,TRBJ2-3,NA,CSARLISDTQYF,TGCAGTGCTAGGCTTATATCAGATACGCAGTATTTT
TRBV18,NA,TRBJ2-7,TRBD2,CASSPLAGVPYEQYF,TGTGCCAGCTCACCACTAGCGGGAGTCCCTTACGAGCAGTACTTC
TRBV20-1,many,TRBJ2-7,TRBD2,CSARRAGGQDEQYF,TGCAGTGCTAGAAGAGCGGGAGGGCAGGACGAGCAGTACTTC
TRBV29-1,few,TRBJ2-7,NA,CSVEAGTRYEQYF,TGCAGCGTTGAAGCAGGGACGCGGTACGAGCAGTACTTC
TRBV7-7,few,TRBJ2-1,TRBD1,CASSLDRGSHNEQFF,TGTGCTAGCAGCTTAGACAGGGGTAGCCACAATGAGCAGTTCTTC
TRBV12-3/TRBV12-4,many,TRBJ1-1,NA,CASSFEGGGTEAFF,TGTGCCAGCAGTTTCGAAGGGGGAGGCACTGAAGCTTTCTTT
TRBV9,many,TRBJ2-2,NA,CASSVGDLLSGELFF,TGTGCCAGCAGCGTAGGAGACCTCCTGTCCGGGGAGCTGTTTTTT
TRBV29-1,many,TRBJ2-3,TRBD2,CSVEDRASGSPDTQYF,TGCAGCGTTGAAGATCGGGCTAGCGGGAGTCCAGATACGCAGTATTTT
TRBV5-1,few,TRBJ1-5,TRBD1,CASSLGPSGQYSNQPQHF,TGCGCCAGCAGCTTGGGACCTTCGGGACAGTATAGCAATCAGCCCCAGCATTTT
TRBV28,many,TRBJ2-5,TRBD1,CASSRQGAWETQYF,TGTGCCAGCAGTCGACAGGGGGCTTGGGAGACCCAGTACTTC
TRBV29-1,few,TRBJ1-1,NA,CSVSRTGMNTEAFF,TGCAGCGTTTCACGGACGGGAATGAACACTGAAGCTTTCTTT
TRBV3-1,NA,TRBJ1-4,NA,CASSRPTGEKLFF,TGTGCCAGCAGCCGACCGACAGGCGAAAAACTGTTTTTT
TRBV18,NA,TRBJ1-4,NA,CASSPDGGEKLFF,TGTGCCAGCTCACCGGACGGGGGTGAAAAACTGTTTTTT
TRBV5-4,few,TRBJ2-7,TRBD2,CASSLEGGRPDYEQYF,TGTGCCAGCAGCTTGGAGGGCGGGAGACCAGACTACGAGCAGTACTTC
TRBV5-1,many,TRBJ2-1,NA,CASSLASSVIYNEQFF,TGCGCCAGCAGCTTGGCCTCTAGCGTCATTTACAATGAGCAGTTCTTC
TRBV5-1,few,TRBJ1-6,NA,CASSLDQGFSSPLHF,TGCGCCAGCAGCTTGGACCAGGGCTTTTCTTCACCCCTCCACTTT
TRBV28,few,TRBJ2-5,TRBD1,CASSTRDRQETQYF,TGTGCCAGCAGTACCCGGGACAGACAAGAGACCCAGTACTTC
TRBV5-1,few,TRBJ2-7,NA,CASSAGPGRDEQYF,TGCGCCAGCAGCGCAGGACCGGGCCGGGACGAGCAGTACTTC
TRBV25-1,few,TRBJ1-5,NA,CASSESGGGQPQHF,TGTGCCAGCAGTGAATCTGGGGGCGGTCAGCCCCAGCATTTT
TRBV5-1,NA,TRBJ2-1,NA,CASSQTSTYNEQFF,TGCGCCAGCAGCCAAACTAGTACCTACAATGAGCAGTTCTTC
TRBV2,many,TRBJ2-1,TRBD2,CAGQPGLADNEQFF,TGTGCCGGACAACCGGGACTAGCGGACAATGAGCAGTTCTTC
TRBV27,many,TRBJ2-2,TRBD2,CASSFGLAGVRNTGELFF,TGTGCCAGCAGTTTTGGACTAGCGGGAGTACGGAACACCGGGGAGCTGTTTTTT
TRBV27,NA,TRBJ2-7,NA,CASSSTRGEQYF,TGTGCCAGCAGTTCGACCCGAGGGGAGCAGTACTTC
TRBV5-1,NA,TRBJ1-2,NA,CASSSEGNYGYTF,TGCGCCAGCAGCTCTGAGGGCAACTATGGCTACACCTTC
TRBV3-1,many,TRBJ2-1,NA,CASSQISIHEQFF,TGTGCCAGCAGCCAAATCTCAATCCATGAGCAGTTCTTC
TRBV11-1,NA,TRBJ2-1,TRBD2,CASSLFLAGVASYNEQFF,TGTGCCAGCAGCTTATTCCTAGCGGGAGTAGCGTCCTACAATGAGCAGTTCTTC
TRBV20-1,NA,TRBJ2-3,NA,CSARDARGGTDTQYF,TGCAGTGCTAGAGATGCCCGCGGGGGCACAGATACGCAGTATTTT
TRBV27,few,TRBJ2-2,NA,CASSLSPRGSGTGELFF,TGTGCCAGCAGTTTGAGTCCTCGGGGGAGTGGTACCGGGGAGCTGTTTTTT
TRBV7-2,many,TRBJ2-7,TRBD2,CASSLLLAGSYEQYF,TGTGCCAGCAGCTTACTCCTAGCGGGATCCTACGAGCAGTACTTC
TRBV4-1,few,TRBJ1-5,NA,CASSQEGSRGNQPQHF,TGCGCCAGCAGCCAAGAAGGATCCAGGGGCAATCAGCCCCAGCATTTT
TRBV5-1,many,TRBJ1-4,NA,CASSFDPENEKLFF,TGCGCCAGCAGCTTCGATCCGGAAAATGAAAAACTGTTTTTT
TRBV4-2,NA,TRBJ2-3,NA,CASSQDFGADTQYF,TGTGCCAGCAGCCAAGATTTCGGAGCAGATACGCAGTATTTT
TRBV25-1,few,TRBJ1-2,TRBD1,CASSGFQGASGGYTF,TGTGCCAGCAGTGGATTCCAGGGGGCTTCAGGCGGCTACACCTTC
TRBV20-1,NA,TRBJ2-7,TRBD1,CSASDRVYEQYF,TGCAGTGCAAGCGACAGGGTTTACGAGCAGTACTTC
TRBV4-3,many,TRBJ2-7,TRBD2,CASSPRAGSPGEQYF,TGCGCCAGCAGCCCCAGAGCGGGATCCCCGGGGGAGCAGTACTTC
TRBV30,few,TRBJ1-5,NA,CAWSSRVMDQPQHF,TGTGCCTGGAGCTCCAGGGTAATGGATCAGCCCCAGCATTTT
TRBV7-7,few,TRBJ2-7,NA,CASSLGARDKLPYEQYF,TGTGCTAGCAGCTTGGGCGCCCGGGACAAACTTCCCTACGAGCAGTACTTC